One sample yielded the 11 T cell receptor beta chains listed below, sequenced in a study of cytomegalovirus exposure and HLA in healthy donors (dated by TCRdb to about 2017). Receptor libraries were prepared by the immunoSEQ multiplex PCR assay. The multiplex PCR relied on a mix of 60 forward primers for TCR Vbeta segments and 13 reverse primers for TCR Jbeta segments. TCRdb took over this immuneACCESS table, retaining in-frame rearrangements with V and J assigned. Such tables are incomplete; in checked studies, under half of the missing clones stem from an unresolved V gene, and the remainder is unexplained. Recorded for this sample are over 85,000 clones; approximately 82% of them occurred a single time. Of the sample, under 4.5% is held by the ten largest clones. The sample consisted of PBMCs. These TCRs come from a female donor in good health and CMV-seropositive.

The chain recombines TRBV27 with TRBJ1-6; 8 bases are shared with TRBD1. V lost 5 bases, J lost 5 bases, and 5 bases stayed unmatched. In germline, CDR1 is MNHEY, CDR2 SMNVEV (reference sequence). The CDR3 runs to 15 residues. The CDR3 loop is CASSIDRGHNSPLHF. The CDR3, as DNA: TGTGCCAGCAGTATCGACAGGGGCCATAATTCACCCCTCCACTTT.

The V gene is TRBV5-1, the J gene TRBJ1-4; maybe TRBD1 (6 bases). The V end was cut by 5 bases, the J end by 3 bases, with 14 bases between. CDR1 SGHRS and CDR2 YFSETQ come from the germline V gene. The CDR3 is 15 residues long. Here the CDR3 DNA reads TGCGCCAGCAGGAAAGACAGGAGACCTAATGAAAAACTGTTTTTT. Translating gives CASRKDRRPNEKLFF.

V gene TRBV28 combines with J gene TRBJ1-5; TRBD1 might be the D (6 bases). Per germline, CDR1 MDHEN and CDR2 SYDVKM. V lost 8 bases, J lost 0 bases, and 17 bases lay in between. The length of the CDR3 is 16 residues. The CDR3 spells CASRPGGAHSNQPQHF. The CDR3 nucleotides read TGTGCCAGCCGCCCCGGGGGGGCCCATAGCAATCAGCCCCAGCATTTT.

This chain joins TRBV9 and TRBJ1-5, with D possibly matching TRBD1 (5 bases). CDR3 size: 15 residues. Per the germline V gene, CDR1 is SGDLS and CDR2 is YYNGEE. V gave up 0 bases and J gave up 7 bases, with 14 bases separating them. This CDR3 is CASSVGMGGWQPQHF. The DNA for the CDR3 is TGTGCCAGCAGCGTAGGGATGGGGGGTTGGCAGCCCCAGCATTTT. The whole variable domain, remainder taken from reference TRBV9 and TRBJ1-5, is DSGVTQTPKHLITATGQRVTLRCSPRSGDLSVYWYQQSLDQGLQFLIQYYNGEERAKGNILERFSAQQFPDLHSELNLSSLELGDSALYFCASSVGMGGWQPQHFGDGTRLSIL.

The J gene is TRBJ1-5, the V gene TRBV2; the D gene is possibly TRBD1 (5 bases). Germline CDR1 and CDR2: SNHLY and FYNNEI. Trimming stripped 6 bases from V and 1 base from J, with 13 bases between. This CDR3 spans 15 amino acids. The CDR3 bases are TGTGCCAGCAGCCGCGAACAGGAAAGCAATCAGCCCCAGCATTTT. Protein product: CASSREQESNQPQHF.

The V call is TRBV19, the J call TRBJ1-5; possibly TRBD1 for D (5 bases). Germline assignment: CDR1 LNHDA and CDR2 SQIVND (reference sequence). The CDR3 extends over 13 amino acids. Trimming took off 5 bases at V and 9 bases at J, with 14 bases between the two ends. CDR3 sequence reads: CASSVKGLGPQHF. In nucleotides, the CDR3 is TGTGCCAGTAGTGTGAAGGGGCTGGGGCCCCAGCATTTT. Complete variable domain (other parts from reference TRBV19 and TRBJ1-5): DGGITQSPKYLFRKEGQNVTLSCEQNLNHDAMYWYRQDPGQGLRLIYYSQIVNDFQKGDIAEGYSVSREKKESFPLTVTSAQKNPTAFYLCASSVKGLGPQHFGDGTRLSIL.

The chain carries TRBV28 and TRBJ1-1; D uncertain. V lost 5 bases and J lost 7, with 14 bases in between. This CDR3 region has 13 residues. The V gene's germline CDR1 is MDHEN and CDR2 SYDVKM. CDR3 DNA sequence: TGTGCCAGCAGTCCCCGAAATACAAATGAAGCTTTCTTT. The encoded protein is CASSPRNTNEAFF.

This chain joins TRBV11-2 and TRBJ2-7, with D possibly being TRBD1 (6 bases). This CDR3 comprises 14 residues. Germline values: CDR1 SGHAT, CDR2 FQNNGV. Deletions cut 6 bases from V and 2 bases from J, with 14 bases between. CDR3 sequence: CASRKDSNTYEQYF. As DNA, the CDR3 is TGTGCCAGCAGAAAGGACAGTAATACCTACGAGCAGTACTTC.

This clone has a handful of counts. The V call is TRBV7-9, the J call TRBJ1-1; a weak D match, TRBD1 (6 bases). The CDR3 sequence is 13 residues long. Deletions cut 3 bases from V and 4 bases from J, with 9 bases between. CDR1 and CDR2 from the germline V gene are SEHNR and FQNEAQ (reference sequence). This chain's CDR3 is CASSFQTGTEAFF. The DNA for the CDR3 is TGTGCCAGCAGCTTCCAGACAGGCACTGAAGCTTTCTTT.

V gene TRBV9 combines with J gene TRBJ1-2, with D tentatively TRBD1 (6 bases). Trimming took 0 bases from V and 7 from J, leaving 13 bases between them. The germline V gene has CDR1 SGDLS and CDR2 YYNGEE. CDR3 length equals 14 residues. CDR3 amino acids: CASSVGQATGGYTF. The DNA of the CDR3 is TGTGCCAGCAGCGTAGGACAGGCCACGGGTGGCTACACCTTC.

This chain connects TRBV11-2 to TRBJ2-7; TRBD1 aligns across 11 bases. Germline-derived CDR1 and CDR2 are SGHAT and FQNNGV. Trimming removed 7 bases from V and 4 bases from J; junction bases left unmatched: 6. This CDR3 region has 14 residues. In DNA form, the CDR3 reads TGTGCCAGCAACGGACAGGGGGCGCGATACGAGCAGTACTTC. Protein product: CASNGQGARYEQYF.